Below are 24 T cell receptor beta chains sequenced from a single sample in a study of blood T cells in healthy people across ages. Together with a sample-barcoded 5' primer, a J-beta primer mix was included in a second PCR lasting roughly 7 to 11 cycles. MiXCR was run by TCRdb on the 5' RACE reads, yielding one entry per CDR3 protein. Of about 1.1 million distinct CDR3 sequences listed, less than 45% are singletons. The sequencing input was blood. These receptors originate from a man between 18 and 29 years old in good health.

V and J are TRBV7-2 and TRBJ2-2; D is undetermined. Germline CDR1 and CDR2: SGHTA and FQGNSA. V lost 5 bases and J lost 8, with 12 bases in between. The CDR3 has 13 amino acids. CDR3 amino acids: CASSVVGEGELFF. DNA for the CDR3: TGTGCCAGCAGCGTAGTAGGTGAAGGGGAGCTGTTTTTT. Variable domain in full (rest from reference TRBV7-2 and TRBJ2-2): GAGVSQSPSNKVTEKGKDVELRCDPISGHTALYWYRQSLGQGLEFLIYFQGNSAPDKSGLPSDRFSAERTGGSVSTLTIQRTQQEDSAVYLCASSVVGEGELFFGEGSRLTVL.

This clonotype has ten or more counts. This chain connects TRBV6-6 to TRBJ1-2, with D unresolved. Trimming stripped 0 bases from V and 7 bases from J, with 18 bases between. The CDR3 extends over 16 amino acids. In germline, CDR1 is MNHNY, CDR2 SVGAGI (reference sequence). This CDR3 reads CASSYSPPLGISGYTF. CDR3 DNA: TGTGCCAGCAGTTACTCCCCGCCCTTAGGGATCAGTGGCTACACCTTC.

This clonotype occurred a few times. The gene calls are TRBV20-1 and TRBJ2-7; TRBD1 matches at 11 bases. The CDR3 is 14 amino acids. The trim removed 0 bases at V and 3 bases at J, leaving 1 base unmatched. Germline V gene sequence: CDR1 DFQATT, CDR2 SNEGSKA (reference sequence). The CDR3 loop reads CSARDGTGGYEQYF. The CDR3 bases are TGCAGTGCTAGAGACGGGACAGGGGGCTACGAGCAGTACTTC.

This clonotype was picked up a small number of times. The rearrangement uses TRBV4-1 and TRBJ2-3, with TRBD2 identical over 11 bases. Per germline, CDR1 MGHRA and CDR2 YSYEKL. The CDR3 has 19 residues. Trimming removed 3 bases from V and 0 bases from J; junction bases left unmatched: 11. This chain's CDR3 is CASSHSDLLAGESTDTQYF. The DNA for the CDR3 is TGCGCCAGCAGCCACTCTGACTTACTAGCGGGGGAGAGCACAGATACGCAGTATTTT.

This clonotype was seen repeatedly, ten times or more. Written as DNA, the CDR3 is TGTGCCAGCAGTTTAGCGGGGGCCATCACAGATACGCAGTATTTT. Translated: CASSLAGAITDTQYF. This chain joins TRBV4-2 and TRBJ2-3; the match to TRBD2 covers 9 bases. This CDR3 region has 15 residues. Germline V CDR1 and CDR2: LGHNA, YNFKEQ. V lost 6 bases and J lost 2; bases outside the gene matches: 6.

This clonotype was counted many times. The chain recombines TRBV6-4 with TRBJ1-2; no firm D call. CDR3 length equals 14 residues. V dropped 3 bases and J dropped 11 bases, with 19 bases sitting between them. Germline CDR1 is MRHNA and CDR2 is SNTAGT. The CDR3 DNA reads TGTGCCAGCAGTGAGAAGACGGACCTCGCTGTTTACACCTTC. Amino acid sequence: CASSEKTDLAVYTF.

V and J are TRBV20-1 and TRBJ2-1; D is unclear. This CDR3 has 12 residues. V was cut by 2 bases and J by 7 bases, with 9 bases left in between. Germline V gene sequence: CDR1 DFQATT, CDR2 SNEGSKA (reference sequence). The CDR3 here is CSARYTWNEQFF. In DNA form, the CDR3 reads TGCAGTGCTAGATACACTTGGAATGAGCAGTTCTTC.

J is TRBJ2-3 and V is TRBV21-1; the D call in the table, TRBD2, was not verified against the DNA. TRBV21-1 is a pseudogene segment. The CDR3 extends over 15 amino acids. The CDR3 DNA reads TGTGCCAGCAGTACGGGAGGAGGAAGCACAGATACGCAGTATTTT. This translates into CASSTGGGSTDTQYF.

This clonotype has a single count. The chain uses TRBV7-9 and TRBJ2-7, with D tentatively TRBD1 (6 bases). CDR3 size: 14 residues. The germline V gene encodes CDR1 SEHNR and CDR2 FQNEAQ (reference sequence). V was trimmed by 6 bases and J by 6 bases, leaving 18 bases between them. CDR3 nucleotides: TGTGCCAGCAGTCCAGACAACTACAGGGCCGAGCAGTACTTC. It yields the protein CASSPDNYRAEQYF.

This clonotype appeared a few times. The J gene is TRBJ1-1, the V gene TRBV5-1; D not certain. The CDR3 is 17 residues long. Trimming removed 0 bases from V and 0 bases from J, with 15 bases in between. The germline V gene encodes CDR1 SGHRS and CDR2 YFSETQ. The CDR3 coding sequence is TGCGCCAGCAGCTTGGAAGGTAAGGTAAAGATGAACACTGAAGCTTTCTTT. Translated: CASSLEGKVKMNTEAFF.

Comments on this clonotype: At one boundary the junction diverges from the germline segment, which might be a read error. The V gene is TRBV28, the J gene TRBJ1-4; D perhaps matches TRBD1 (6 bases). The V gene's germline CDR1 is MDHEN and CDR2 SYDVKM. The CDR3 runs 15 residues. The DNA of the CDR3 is TGTGCCGGCAGTTTTCGGGGCAGGGGTGATGAAAAACTGTTTTTT. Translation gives CAGSFRGRGDEKLFF.

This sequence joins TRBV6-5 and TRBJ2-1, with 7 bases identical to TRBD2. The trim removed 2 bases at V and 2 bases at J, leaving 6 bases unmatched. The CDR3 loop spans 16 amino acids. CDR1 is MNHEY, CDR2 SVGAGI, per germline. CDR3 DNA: TGTGCCAGCAGTTACGGAGCGGGGAGACCCTACAATGAGCAGTTCTTC. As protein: CASSYGAGRPYNEQFF.

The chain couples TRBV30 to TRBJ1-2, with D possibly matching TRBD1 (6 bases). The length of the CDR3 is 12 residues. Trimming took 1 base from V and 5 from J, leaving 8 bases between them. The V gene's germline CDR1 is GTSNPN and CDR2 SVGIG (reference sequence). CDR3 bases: TGTGCCTGGAGTGATACAGGGTATGGCTACACCTTC. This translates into CAWSDTGYGYTF.

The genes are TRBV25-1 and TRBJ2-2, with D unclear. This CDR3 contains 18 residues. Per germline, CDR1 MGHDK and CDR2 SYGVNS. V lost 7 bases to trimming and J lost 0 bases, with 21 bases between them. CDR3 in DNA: TGTGCCAGCAAAAGGGTAAAGTACGGGCGGACGAACACCGGGGAGCTGTTTTTT. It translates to CASKRVKYGRTNTGELFF. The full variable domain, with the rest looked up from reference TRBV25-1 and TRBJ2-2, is EADIYQTPRYLVIGTGKKITLECSQTMGHDKMYWYQQDPGMELHLIHYSYGVNSTEKGDLSSESTVSRIRTEHFPLTLESARPSHTSQYLCASKRVKYGRTNTGELFFGEGSRLTVL.

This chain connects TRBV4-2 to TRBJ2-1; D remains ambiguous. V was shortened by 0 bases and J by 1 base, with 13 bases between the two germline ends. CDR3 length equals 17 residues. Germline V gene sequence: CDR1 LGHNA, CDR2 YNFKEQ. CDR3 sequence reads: CASSQDASASSYNEQFF. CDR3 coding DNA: TGTGCCAGCAGCCAAGACGCTAGTGCGAGTTCCTACAATGAGCAGTTCTTC.

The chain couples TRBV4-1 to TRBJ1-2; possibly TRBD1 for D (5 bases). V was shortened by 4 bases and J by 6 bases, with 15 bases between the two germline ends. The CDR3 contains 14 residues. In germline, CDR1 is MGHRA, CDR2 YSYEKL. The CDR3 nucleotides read TGCGCCAGCAGCCGAGAGTCCGGGGGAGATGGCTACACCTTC. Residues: CASSRESGGDGYTF.

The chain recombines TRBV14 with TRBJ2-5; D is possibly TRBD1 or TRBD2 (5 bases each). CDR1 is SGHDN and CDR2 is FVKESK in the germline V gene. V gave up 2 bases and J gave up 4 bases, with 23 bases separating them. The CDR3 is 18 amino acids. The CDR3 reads CASSQRWGLRGTGETQYF. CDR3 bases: TGTGCCAGCAGCCAAAGATGGGGCTTGAGGGGCACGGGAGAGACCCAGTACTTC.

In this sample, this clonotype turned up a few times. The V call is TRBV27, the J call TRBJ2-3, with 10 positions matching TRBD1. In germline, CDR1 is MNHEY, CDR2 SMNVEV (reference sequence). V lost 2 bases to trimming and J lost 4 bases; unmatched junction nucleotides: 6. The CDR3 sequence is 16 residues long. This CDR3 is CASSLKGQGWSDTQYF. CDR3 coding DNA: TGTGCCAGCAGTTTAAAGGGACAGGGGTGGTCAGATACGCAGTATTTT.

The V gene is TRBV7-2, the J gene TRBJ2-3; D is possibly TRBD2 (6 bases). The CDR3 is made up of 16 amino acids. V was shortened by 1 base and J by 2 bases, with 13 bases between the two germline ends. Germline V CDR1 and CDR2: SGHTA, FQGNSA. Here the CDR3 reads CASSLGRGGSTDTQYF. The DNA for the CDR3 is TGTGCCAGCAGCTTAGGGCGGGGCGGGTCCACAGATACGCAGTATTTT.

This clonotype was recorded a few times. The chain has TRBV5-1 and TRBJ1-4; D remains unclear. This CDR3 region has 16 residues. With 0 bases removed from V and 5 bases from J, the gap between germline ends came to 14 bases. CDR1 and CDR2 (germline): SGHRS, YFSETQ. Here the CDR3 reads CASSLDIPPGNEKLFF. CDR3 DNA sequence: TGCGCCAGCAGCTTGGATATCCCTCCCGGAAATGAAAAACTGTTTTTT.

This CDR3 is CASSVAQGLYEQYF. CDR3 in DNA: TGCGCCAGCAGCGTGGCCCAGGGTTTATACGAGCAGTACTTC. This chain joins TRBV5-1 and TRBJ2-5, with D maybe TRBD1 (5 bases). Matching the DNA end better, TRBJ2-7 makes the J call doubtful. The CDR3 has 14 residues. CDR1 is SGHRS and CDR2 is YFSETQ in the germline V gene.

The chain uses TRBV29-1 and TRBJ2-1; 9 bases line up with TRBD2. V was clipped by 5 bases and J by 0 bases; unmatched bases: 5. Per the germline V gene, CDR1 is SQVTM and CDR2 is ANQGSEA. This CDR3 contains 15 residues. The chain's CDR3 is CSVTFSGGSYNEQFF. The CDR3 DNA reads TGCAGCGTTACATTTAGCGGGGGCTCCTACAATGAGCAGTTCTTC.

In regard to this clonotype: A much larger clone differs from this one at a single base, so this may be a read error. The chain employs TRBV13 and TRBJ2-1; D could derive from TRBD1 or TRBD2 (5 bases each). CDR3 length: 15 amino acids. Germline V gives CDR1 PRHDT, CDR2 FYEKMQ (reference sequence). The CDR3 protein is CVSSLDSGTHNEQFF. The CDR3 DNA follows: TGTGTCAGCAGCTTAGACTCTGGGACCCACAATGAGCAGTTCTTC.

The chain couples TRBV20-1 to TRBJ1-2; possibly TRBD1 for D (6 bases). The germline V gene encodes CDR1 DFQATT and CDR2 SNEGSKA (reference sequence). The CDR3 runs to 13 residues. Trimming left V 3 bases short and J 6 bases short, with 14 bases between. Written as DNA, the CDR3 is TGCAGTGCTAGGGGAACAGGGACCCATGGCTACACCTTC. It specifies CSARGTGTHGYTF.